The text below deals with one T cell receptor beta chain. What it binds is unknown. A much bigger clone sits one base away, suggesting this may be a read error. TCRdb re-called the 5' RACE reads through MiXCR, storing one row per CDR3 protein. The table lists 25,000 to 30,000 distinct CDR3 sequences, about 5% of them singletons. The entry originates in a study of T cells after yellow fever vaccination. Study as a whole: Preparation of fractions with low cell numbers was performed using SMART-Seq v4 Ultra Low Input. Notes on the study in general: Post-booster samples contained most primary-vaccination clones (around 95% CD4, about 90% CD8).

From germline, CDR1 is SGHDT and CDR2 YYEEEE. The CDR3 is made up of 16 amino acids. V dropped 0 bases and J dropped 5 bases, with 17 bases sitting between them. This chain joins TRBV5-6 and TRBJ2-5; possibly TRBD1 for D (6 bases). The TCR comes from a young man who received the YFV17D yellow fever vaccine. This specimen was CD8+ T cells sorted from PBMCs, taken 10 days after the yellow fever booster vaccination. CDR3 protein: CASSLDDRRVCETQYF. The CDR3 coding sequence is TGTGCCAGCAGCTTGGACGACAGGCGGGTGTGTGAGACCCAGTACTTC.